This T cell receptor (beta chain) was recorded in a study of blood T cell repertoires in COVID-19. Study-wide context: Acute and convalescent COVID-19 specimens originated in the United States, Italy and Spain. T cells, B-cell-depleted T cells, or PBMCs supplied cDNA or gDNA.

In the original analysis: Amplifying reference gene primers gave estimates of nucleated cell counts. Sequencing used immunoSEQ multiplex PCR; TCRdb keeps in-frame clones, though not all of them. V and J calls plus clone size are reproduced from that table; the DNA served to infer D and trimming. Of about 71,000 clones listed, about 91% were seen once; the top ten hold 7% to 10%. This clonotype was sampled from a man between 50 and 59 years old with active COVID-19. Sequencing was done on a sample of peripheral blood.

The CDR3 is CASSLVSYLAGGLRSEQFF. CDR3 coding DNA: TGTGCCAGCAGCTTAGTCAGCTACCTAGCGGGGGGGCTCAGGAGTGAGCAGTTCTTC. The chain has TRBV7-9 and TRBJ2-1; 12 bases are shared with TRBD2. Germline loops: CDR1 SEHNR, CDR2 FQNEAQ (reference sequence). The J segment lost 9 bases and the V segment lost 1 base, leaving 16 bases of the junction unmatched. This CDR3 has 19 amino acids.